The clone carrying this T cell receptor (beta chain) was seen repeatedly, ten times or more. The antigen is not known. This sample stems from a study of T cells in Graves' hyperthyroidism and ophthalmopathy. Study conclusions and caveats: Ophthalmopathy got predicted by the model a median approximately 6.3 months before its onset.

Amplified TCR beta CDR3 regions derived from RNA transcripts. The TCR CDR3 was amplified in a first-round RT-PCR using the HTBI primer set. TCRdb re-called the multiplex PCR reads with MiXCR, one entry per CDR3 protein. Of a few hundred thousand distinct CDR3 sequences in the sample, less than 20% were seen once. The sequenced sample was blood. This clonotype originated in a woman aged 40-49 years with Graves' ophthalmopathy.

The CDR3 DNA sequence: TGTGCCACGAGACTGACAGTGCCCTACTATGGCTACACCTTC. Translating gives CATRLTVPYYGYTF. The J gene is TRBJ1-2, the V gene TRBV12-3 or TRBV12-4; tentative D call: TRBD1 (5 bases). Trimming took 10 bases from V and 3 from J, leaving 18 bases between them. The CDR3 sequence is 14 residues long.